This is a list of T cell receptor beta chains from one sample in a study of shared clonotypes between healthy human individuals. The method was immunoSEQ multiplex PCR; TCRdb's version includes in-frame clones alone and lacks a portion of them. The sample contains some 2,100,000 clones, about 92% of which appear only once. The material sequenced was naive CD8+ T cells from PBMCs. All receptors derive from a man in his late teens or twenties in good health. Some clones in this sample may be carry-over from other donors' samples. Both conserved end residues are part of each CDR3. D genes are given only for firm matches. Part of the rows lack a size; the others show once, few, many or a class for expanded clones.

CASSQSRQGWTDTQYF TGCGCCAGCAGCCAATCGAGGCAGGGTTGGACAGATACGCAGTATTTT . . TRBJ2-3 TRBV4-3
CASSFRANTEAFF TGTGCCAGCAGTTTCAGGGCGAACACTGAAGCTTTCTTT . . TRBJ1-1 TRBV28
CASSGWGSGISPGELFF TGTGCCAGCAGTGGGTGGGGGAGCGGGATATCTCCCGGGGAGCTGTTTTTT . TRBD2 TRBJ2-2 TRBV25-1
CASSLVPVGTNYGYTF TGTGCCAGCAGCTTAGTTCCCGTCGGGACGAACTATGGCTACACCTTC few . TRBJ1-2 TRBV7-9
CASSFPLDRDDQPQHF TGTGCCAGCAGTTTCCCCCTCGACAGGGACGATCAGCCCCAGCATTTT . TRBD1 TRBJ1-5 TRBV28
CASSMAGFTYEQYF TGTGCCAGTAGTATGGCTGGCTTTACCTACGAGCAGTACTTC . . TRBJ2-7 TRBV19
CASSAGPTPYEQYF TGTGCCAGCAGCGCGGGGCCGACGCCCTACGAGCAGTACTTC . . TRBJ2-7 TRBV9
CASSLSPHREGDIQYF TGTGCCAGCAGTTTATCCCCCCACAGGGAGGGTGACATTCAGTACTTC . . TRBJ2-4 TRBV27
CASSSLLGTEAFF TGTGCCAGCAGCTCCCTTCTGGGTACTGAAGCTTTCTTT . . TRBJ1-1 TRBV7-9
CASSSLAGGSYNEQFF TGCGCCAGCAGCTCGCTAGCGGGGGGCTCCTACAATGAGCAGTTCTTC . TRBD2 TRBJ2-1 TRBV5-1
CSVLTGITYNEQFF TGCAGCGTCTTAACAGGGATCACCTACAATGAGCAGTTCTTC . . TRBJ2-1 TRBV29-1
CAWSVRGESNEQFF TGTGCCTGGAGTGTAAGGGGGGAGAGCAATGAGCAGTTCTTC once . TRBJ2-1 TRBV30
CASSMLAGASYNEQFF TGTGCCAGCAGCATGCTAGCGGGGGCCTCCTACAATGAGCAGTTCTTC . TRBD2 TRBJ2-1 TRBV7-9
CASSLTAAPVYGYTF TGTGCCAGCAGCTTGACAGCCGCCCCAGTTTATGGCTACACCTTC . . TRBJ1-2 TRBV11-2
CASSVGLAGTDTQYF TGTGCCAGCAGCGTGGGACTAGCGGGCACAGATACGCAGTATTTT . TRBD2 TRBJ2-3 TRBV7-3
CASTHDRGPRYEQYF TGTGCCAGCACTCACGACAGGGGGCCTAGGTACGAGCAGTACTTC . TRBD1 TRBJ2-7 TRBV28
CASRPSGLNEQFF TGTGCCAGCAGGCCGTCGGGTCTCAATGAGCAGTTCTTC . . TRBJ2-1 TRBV6-4
CASSPRLPKGTGELFF TGTGCCAGCAGTCCACGACTACCAAAGGGCACCGGGGAGCTGTTTTTT . . TRBJ2-2 TRBV27
CASSQGWGTDYNEQFF TGCGCCAGCAGCCAAGGTTGGGGGACAGACTACAATGAGCAGTTCTTC . TRBD1 TRBJ2-1 TRBV4-3
CASSDRDRGYTQYF TGTGCCAGCAGTGATCGGGACAGGGGATATACGCAGTATTTT . TRBD1 TRBJ2-3 TRBV27
CASSPAPSGSDRETQYF TGTGCCAGCAGCCCGGCCCCTAGCGGGAGCGATCGAGAGACCCAGTACTTC . TRBD2 TRBJ2-5 TRBV11-2
CASSSRTGGPVTTYEQYF TGTGCCAGCAGCTCAAGGACAGGGGGCCCGGTAACGACCTACGAGCAGTACTTC . TRBD1 TRBJ2-7 TRBV13
CASSESPGQEADTQYF TGTGCCAGCAGTGAATCCCCGGGACAGGAGGCAGATACGCAGTATTTT . TRBD1 TRBJ2-3 TRBV6-4
CATSRAGNQQYF TGTGCCACCAGCAGAGCAGGGAATCAGCAGTACTTC . . TRBJ2-7 TRBV15
CASSADRGLNTDTQYF TGCGCCAGCAGCGCAGACCGGGGACTTAACACAGATACGCAGTATTTT . . TRBJ2-3 TRBV4-1
CASSLSGGRAGNEQFF TGTGCCAGCAGCTTAAGTGGCGGGAGGGCCGGAAATGAGCAGTTCTTC . TRBD2 TRBJ2-1 TRBV7-3
CASSPPTDFNSYEQYF TGTGCCAGCAGCCCACCGACTGACTTTAACTCCTACGAGCAGTACTTC once . TRBJ2-7 TRBV7-9
CATRPEATNEKLFF TGTGCCACCAGGCCGGAGGCAACTAATGAAAAACTGTTTTTT . . TRBJ1-4 TRBV15
CASSLTGGYEQYF TGCGCCAGCAGCTTGACCGGCGGCTACGAGCAGTACTTC . . TRBJ2-7 TRBV5-1
CASSIRTVRYGYTF TGTGCCAGTAGTATCCGGACAGTTCGCTATGGCTACACCTTC . . TRBJ1-2 TRBV19
CASSQAAGYHTAYEQYF TGCGCCAGCAGCCAAGCGGCCGGATACCACACCGCCTACGAGCAGTACTTC once . TRBJ2-7 TRBV4-1
CASSLEGLLGDEQYF TGTGCCAGCAGCTTGGAGGGACTACTGGGGGACGAGCAGTACTTC once TRBD2 TRBJ2-7 TRBV5-4
CASSPSEDREKTQYF TGTGCCAGCAGCCCTTCTGAGGACAGGGAAAAGACCCAGTACTTC . TRBD1 TRBJ2-5 TRBV14
CASSYSGAGTEAFF TGTGCCAGCAGTTACTCGGGGGCGGGGACTGAAGCTTTCTTT . . TRBJ1-1 TRBV6-5
CASSHGQQETQYF TGCGCCAGCAGCCATGGACAGCAAGAGACCCAGTACTTC . . TRBJ2-5 TRBV4-3
CSVIGQDTEAFF TGCAGCGTCATTGGACAGGACACTGAAGCTTTCTTT . TRBD1 TRBJ1-1 TRBV29-1
CASSTDWGASITGELFF TGTGCCAGTAGTACCGACTGGGGGGCCAGTATCACCGGGGAGCTGTTTTTT . . TRBJ2-2 TRBV19
CASSVPLTSGGGSDTQYF TGTGCCAGCAGCGTTCCTCTTACTAGCGGAGGGGGGTCAGATACGCAGTATTTT . TRBD2 TRBJ2-3 TRBV9
CASSPRGQGSLNTEAFF TGTGCCAGCTCACCACGAGGGCAGGGGAGCTTGAACACTGAAGCTTTCTTT . . TRBJ1-1 TRBV18
CASSFRATRGNEQFF TGTGCCAGCAGTTTCCGGGCTACTCGCGGCAATGAGCAGTTCTTC . . TRBJ2-1 TRBV28
CASSFAGDLAKNIQYF TGTGCCAGCAGCTTCGCGGGTGATTTAGCCAAAAACATTCAGTACTTC . . TRBJ2-4 TRBV13